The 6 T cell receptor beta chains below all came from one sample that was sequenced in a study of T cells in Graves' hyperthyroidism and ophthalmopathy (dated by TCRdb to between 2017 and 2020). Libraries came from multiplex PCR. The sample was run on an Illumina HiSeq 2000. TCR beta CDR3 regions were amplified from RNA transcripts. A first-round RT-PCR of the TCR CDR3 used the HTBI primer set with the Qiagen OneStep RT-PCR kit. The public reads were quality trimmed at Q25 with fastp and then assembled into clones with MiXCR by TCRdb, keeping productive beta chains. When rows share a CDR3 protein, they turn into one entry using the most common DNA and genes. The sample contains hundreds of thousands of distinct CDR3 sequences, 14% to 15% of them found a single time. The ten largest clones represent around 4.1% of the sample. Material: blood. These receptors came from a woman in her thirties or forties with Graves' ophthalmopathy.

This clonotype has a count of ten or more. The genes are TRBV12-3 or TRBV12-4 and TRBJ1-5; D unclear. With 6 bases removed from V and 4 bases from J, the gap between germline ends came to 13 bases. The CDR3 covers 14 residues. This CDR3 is CASSPEPWNQPQHF. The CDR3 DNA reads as TGTGCCAGCAGCCCGGAACCATGGAATCAGCCCCAGCATTTT.

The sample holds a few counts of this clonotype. CDR3 in amino acids: CASSWTSDAEAFF. CDR3 in DNA: TGTGCCAGCAGCTGGACGTCGGACGCTGAAGCTTTCTTT. The J gene is TRBJ1-1, the V gene TRBV11-2, with D uncertain. The CDR3 covers 13 residues. CDR1 and CDR2 (germline): SGHAT, FQNNGV. V gave up 4 bases and J gave up 6 bases, with 12 bases separating them.

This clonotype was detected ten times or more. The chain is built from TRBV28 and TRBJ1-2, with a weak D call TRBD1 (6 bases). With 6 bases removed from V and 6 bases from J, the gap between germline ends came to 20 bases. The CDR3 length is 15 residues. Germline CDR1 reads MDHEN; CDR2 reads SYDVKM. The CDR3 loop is CASSSSGGRGDGYTF. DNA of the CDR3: TGTGCCAGCAGCTCTTCGGGGGGCCGCGGGGATGGCTACACCTTC.

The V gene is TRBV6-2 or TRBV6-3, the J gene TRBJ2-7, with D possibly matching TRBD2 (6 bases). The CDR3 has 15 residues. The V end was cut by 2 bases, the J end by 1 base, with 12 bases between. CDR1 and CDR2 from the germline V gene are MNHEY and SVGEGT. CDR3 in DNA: TGTGCCAGCAGTTACCTTGGACTACTTTCCTACGAGCAGTACTTC. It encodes CASSYLGLLSYEQYF.

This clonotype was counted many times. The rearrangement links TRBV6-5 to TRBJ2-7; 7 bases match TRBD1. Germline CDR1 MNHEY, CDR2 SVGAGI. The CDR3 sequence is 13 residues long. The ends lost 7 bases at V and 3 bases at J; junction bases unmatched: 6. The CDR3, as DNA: TGTGCCAGCACCGGGACAGTAGGCTACGAGCAGTACTTC. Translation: CASTGTVGYEQYF.

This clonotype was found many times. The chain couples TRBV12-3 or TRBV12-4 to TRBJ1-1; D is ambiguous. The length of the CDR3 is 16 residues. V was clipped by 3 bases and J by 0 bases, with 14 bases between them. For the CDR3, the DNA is TGTGCCAGCAGTTTTACTTCGATCCCATTGAACACTGAAGCTTTCTTT. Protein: CASSFTSIPLNTEAFF.